Here is one TCR beta chain with its context. CDR3 size: 13 residues. V was pared by 5 bases and J by 4 bases, with 11 bases between. The V gene's germline CDR1 is SEHNR and CDR2 FQNEAQ (reference sequence). The sample is drawn from a study of technical replicates of blood from a few donors. Sequenced by immunoSEQ multiplex PCR; TCRdb stores in-frame clones only, minus some. In the table there are about 78,000 clones, more than 85% of which are singletons. Specimen: T cells isolated from PBMCs. This chain joins TRBV7-9 and TRBJ1-2; D might be TRBD1 (5 bases). This TCR was recovered from a human donor in good health. Here the CDR3 DNA reads TGTGCCAGCAGCCGGATACAGGTCTATGGCTACACCTTC. This sequence encodes CASSRIQVYGYTF. Full variable domain (missing parts from reference TRBV7-9 and TRBJ1-2): DTGVSQNPRHKITKRGQNVTFRCDPISEHNRLYWYRQTLGQGPEFLTYFQNEAQLEKSRLLSDRFSAERPKGSFSTLEIQRTEQGDSAMYLCASSRIQVYGYTFGSGTRLTVV.